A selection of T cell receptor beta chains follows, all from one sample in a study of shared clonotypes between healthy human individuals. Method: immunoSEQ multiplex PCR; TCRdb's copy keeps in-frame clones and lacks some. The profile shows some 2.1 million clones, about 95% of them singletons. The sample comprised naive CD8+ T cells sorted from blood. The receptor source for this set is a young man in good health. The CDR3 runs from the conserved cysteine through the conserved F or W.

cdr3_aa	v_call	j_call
CASSLSRGLAEQYF	TRBV27	TRBJ2-7
CASSPVTWDRDNSPLHF	TRBV4-1	TRBJ1-6
CASTVGGAGYTF	TRBV19	TRBJ1-2
CASSQGRYF	TRBV5-8	TRBJ2-7
CASSLGASLYQETQYF	TRBV28	TRBJ2-5
CASRKVGQGESGPGELFF	TRBV10-3	TRBJ2-2
CATGTGGGEQYF	TRBV27	TRBJ2-7
CASSLPSRAPLMNTEAFF	TRBV28	TRBJ1-1
CASSEQAGESYEQYF	TRBV2	TRBJ2-7
CASGLALAGTTYEQYF	TRBV12-5	TRBJ2-7
CSVEGLAGKWQETQYF	TRBV29-1	TRBJ2-5
CASSYSLSGELFF	TRBV27	TRBJ2-2
CATSRGPSYNEQFF	TRBV15	TRBJ2-1
CASSSEPGTLNTEAFF	TRBV7-8	TRBJ1-1
CASSSLPGMNTEAFF	TRBV7-9	TRBJ1-1
CASSLVAGELAETQYF	TRBV5-6	TRBJ2-5
CASSLGTVNTIYF	TRBV5-4	TRBJ1-3
CASSSMTRGGEKLFF	TRBV7-9	TRBJ1-4
CASSPSDGGAQETQYF	TRBV18	TRBJ2-5
CASSDMFGTANTGELFF	TRBV7-9	TRBJ2-2
CSARQGRYEKLFF	TRBV29-1	TRBJ1-4
CASGSVGSSDTQYF	TRBV13	TRBJ2-3
CASRPTQGMNTEAFF	TRBV7-6	TRBJ1-1
CASSSGQGNEAFF	TRBV7-6	TRBJ1-1
CASSISGAYEQYF	TRBV19	TRBJ2-7
CASSSISGGSSYEQYF	TRBV7-9	TRBJ2-7
CASSYGQGLRAQYF	TRBV6-5	TRBJ2-5
CASSLGYAWANVLTF	TRBV5-6	TRBJ2-6
CASSVSGGSYEQYF	TRBV9	TRBJ2-7
CASSYAGGYYGELFF	TRBV6-5	TRBJ2-2
CASSRDRAQPQHF	TRBV6-1	TRBJ1-5
CASSGRNNEQFF	TRBV16	TRBJ2-1
CASSLEREPGYTF	TRBV11-2	TRBJ1-2
CASSERSRPPYGYTF	TRBV6-1	TRBJ1-2
CASSLLIGLGGYTF	TRBV28	TRBJ1-2
CASSLDGQNYEQYF	TRBV5-1	TRBJ2-7
CASSPQGHPYNEQFF	TRBV28	TRBJ2-1
CASSDPWTESSYEQYF	TRBV6-1	TRBJ2-7